A single sample is the source of the 27 T cell receptor beta chains below, sequenced in a study of graft-versus-host responses after intestinal transplantation. Their specific antigens are unknown. Clones were read by immunoSEQ multiplex PCR, and TCRdb kept only the in-frame ones, dropping some. This sample carries about 93,000 clones, 85% to 95% of them seen once, and the ten largest clones take 0.45% to 0.55%. Sequences were derived from unstimulated CD8+ T cells sorted from spleen or lymph node cells, sampled before intestinal transplant. Receptors were obtained from a human donor who received an intestinal transplant.

The chain uses TRBV14 and TRBJ1-1; no clear D. The V gene lost 4 bases and the J gene lost 1 base, with 13 bases spanning the gap. Looked up from germline, CDR1 is SGHDN and CDR2 is FVKESK. The CDR3 has 15 residues. In nucleotides, the CDR3 is TGTGCCAGCAGCCTAAGAACGAGAGGGAACACTGAAGCTTTCTTT. Its translation is CASSLRTRGNTEAFF.

J is TRBJ2-5 and V is TRBV7-8; 7 bases are shared with TRBD2. The CDR3 contains 13 residues. CDR1 and CDR2 (germline): SGHVS, FQNEAQ. After removal of 5 bases from V and 5 bases from J, the junction contained 5 bases not matched to a gene. The CDR3 DNA reads as TGTGCCAGCAGCACAGGACTAGTCGAGACCCAGTACTTC. It is translated as CASSTGLVETQYF.

This CDR3 reads CASSDPQGPPDGYTF. The CDR3 region has the DNA TGTGCCAGCAGCGACCCACAGGGGCCCCCTGATGGCTACACCTTC. The chain uses TRBV5-4 and TRBJ1-2; 7 bases fit TRBD1. The trim removed 4 bases at V and 6 bases at J, leaving 12 bases unmatched. From germline, CDR1 is SGHNT and CDR2 YYREEE (reference sequence). The CDR3 totals 15 residues.

The V and J genes are TRBV5-6 and TRBJ2-7; tentatively, D is TRBD1 (6 bases). The length of the CDR3 is 14 residues. Per germline, CDR1 SGHDT and CDR2 YYEEEE. V gave up 4 bases and J gave up 4 bases, with 15 bases separating them. The DNA of the CDR3 is TGTGCCAGCAGCCTTAGCGAGGGGGTATACGAGCAGTACTTC. This translates into CASSLSEGVYEQYF. The full variable domain, in which reference TRBV5-6 and TRBJ2-7 provide the parts outside the CDR3, is DAGVTQSPTHLIKTRGQQVTLRCSPKSGHDTVSWYQQALGQGPQFIFQYYEEEERQRGNFPDRFSGHQFPNYSSELNVNALLLGDSALYLCASSLSEGVYEQYFGPGTRLTVT.

The rearrangement links TRBV6-1 to TRBJ1-5; a possible D gene is TRBD1 (5 bases). CDR3 length: 18 residues. The germline V gene encodes CDR1 MNHNS and CDR2 SASEGT. Deletions cut 2 bases from V and 0 bases from J, with 17 bases between. CDR3 residues: CASSESVQGQNSNQPQHF. DNA of the CDR3: TGTGCCAGCAGTGAATCGGTCCAGGGTCAAAATAGCAATCAGCCCCAGCATTTT.

This chain uses TRBV29-1 with TRBJ2-7; TRBD2 aligns across 13 bases. With V trimmed by 4 bases and J by 6 bases, 3 bases remained unmatched. Germline V gene lookup returns CDR1 SQVTM and CDR2 ANQGSEA. The CDR3 runs 13 residues. DNA for the CDR3: TGCAGCGTTGGGACTAGCGGGAGTTTCGAGCAGTACTTC. The encoded protein is CSVGTSGSFEQYF.

The rearrangement uses TRBV13 and TRBJ2-5; 15 positions agree with TRBD2. V lost 5 bases, J lost 5 bases, and 9 bases stayed unmatched. This CDR3 comprises 17 residues. Germline V gives CDR1 PRHDT, CDR2 FYEKMQ (reference sequence). In nucleotides, the CDR3 is TGTGCCAGCAGCCCCCGTGGGACTAGCGGGGGGTGGGAGACCCAGTACTTC. Protein: CASSPRGTSGGWETQYF.

This chain uses TRBV6-5 with TRBJ2-3, with 9 bases that match TRBD1. The length of the CDR3 is 16 residues. Germline trimming cut 1 base from V and 1 base from J; bases unmatched to any gene: 3. Germline-derived CDR1 and CDR2 are MNHEY and SVGAGI. CDR3 residues: CASSYFRDRGTDTQYF. The CDR3 region has the DNA TGTGCCAGCAGTTACTTCCGGGACAGGGGCACAGATACGCAGTATTTT.

On this clone itself: This sample includes further DNA sequences coding for the same CDR3. This sequence joins TRBV5-4 and TRBJ1-1; D not certain. Looked up from germline, CDR1 is SGHNT and CDR2 is YYREEE (reference sequence). This CDR3 contains 13 residues. Trimming took 1 base from V and 3 from J, leaving 7 bases between them. CDR3 in amino acids: CASSLPPDTEAFF. Written as DNA, the CDR3 is TGTGCCAGCAGCTTGCCTCCTGACACTGAAGCTTTCTTT.

This clone has just one count. V is TRBV29-1 and J is TRBJ1-2; D is perhaps TRBD1 (6 bases). Trimming stripped 1 base from V and 7 bases from J, with 13 bases between. CDR3 size: 13 residues. CDR1 is SQVTM and CDR2 is ANQGSEA in the germline V gene. The CDR3 bases are TGCAGCGTTGAAGGGCAGGGGATGAGTGGCTACACCTTC. Amino acid sequence: CSVEGQGMSGYTF.

A single count supports this clone. V gene TRBV5-1 combines with J gene TRBJ2-7, with D perhaps assigned TRBD1 or TRBD2 (5 bases each). The end of the DNA fits TRBJ2-5 better, so the J call may be wrong. This CDR3 has 15 residues. CDR1 is SGHRS and CDR2 is YFSETQ in the germline V gene. The DNA of the CDR3 is TGCGCCAGCAGCTTGGTTCCGGGGCCGGGAGAGACCCAGTACTTC. Protein: CASSLVPGPGETQYF.

This chain uses TRBV4-1 with TRBJ2-7, with unresolved D. The CDR3 covers 15 residues. Germline V gene lookup returns CDR1 MGHRA and CDR2 YSYEKL. Trimming cost V 1 base and J 0 bases, with 10 bases left between them. In nucleotides, the CDR3 is TGCGCCAGCAGCCAAGTCATGTACGGCTCCTACGAGCAGTACTTC. Protein: CASSQVMYGSYEQYF.

The rearrangement uses TRBV19 and TRBJ1-1; the D is unclear. V was trimmed by 5 bases and J by 2 bases, leaving 12 bases between them. CDR1 is LNHDA and CDR2 is SQIVND in the germline V gene (reference sequence). This CDR3 spans 14 amino acids. The CDR3 loop is CASSPEILNTEAFF. In DNA, the CDR3 is TGTGCCAGTAGTCCCGAGATCTTAAACACTGAAGCTTTCTTT.

The chain uses TRBV11-2 and TRBJ1-2, with a weak D call TRBD1 (5 bases). This CDR3 contains 16 residues. Germline V lookup: CDR1 SGHAT, CDR2 FQNNGV. Deletions cut 4 bases from V and 0 bases from J, with 15 bases between. The CDR3 DNA sequence: TGTGCCAGCAGCTCTCGGACCGACAGTTCTAACTATGGCTACACCTTC. Protein: CASSSRTDSSNYGYTF.

The chain is built from TRBV28 and TRBJ2-3; TRBD1 aligns across 7 bases. Germline assignment: CDR1 MDHEN and CDR2 SYDVKM. CDR3 size: 16 residues. The J segment lost 7 bases and the V segment lost 7 bases, leaving 17 bases of the junction unmatched. This CDR3 is CASTPQGERATNTQYF. CDR3 nucleotides: TGTGCCAGCACCCCCCAGGGGGAGCGCGCAACAAATACGCAGTATTTT.

V and J are TRBV7-2 and TRBJ2-5; the match to TRBD1 covers 8 bases. Germline CDR1 reads SGHTA; CDR2 reads FQGNSA. Trimming cost V 4 bases and J 3 bases; bases outside gene matches: 10. This CDR3 has 16 residues. The CDR3 DNA follows: TGTGCCAGCAGCTCCCCTCCTAAGGACAGGGAAGAGACCCAGTACTTC. It encodes CASSSPPKDREETQYF.

J is TRBJ1-1 and V is TRBV6-5, with a weak D call TRBD1 (6 bases). V gave up 6 bases and J gave up 5 bases, with 10 bases separating them. The germline gives CDR1 MNHEY, CDR2 SVGAGI. The CDR3 length is 12 residues. The chain's CDR3 is CASSPGETEAFF. The CDR3 DNA is TGTGCCAGCAGCCCAGGGGAGACTGAAGCTTTCTTT.

The chain carries TRBV6-1 and TRBJ2-5; 11 bases are a match to TRBD2. The germline CDR1 and CDR2 sequences are MNHNS and SASEGT. The CDR3 has 14 residues. The ends lost 4 bases at V and 3 bases at J; junction bases unmatched: 1. The CDR3 sequence: CASSVAGGKETQYF. CDR3 sequence (DNA): TGTGCCAGCAGTGTAGCGGGGGGGAAAGAGACCCAGTACTTC.

The chain couples TRBV6-1 to TRBJ1-2, with a weak D call TRBD1 (5 bases). Germline V gives CDR1 MNHNS, CDR2 SASEGT. The CDR3 spans 13 residues. The germline V and J ends were trimmed by 3 bases and 4 bases, with 9 bases remaining between them. CDR3 protein: CASSEQGLYGYTF. As DNA, the CDR3 is TGTGCCAGCAGTGAGCAGGGTCTCTATGGCTACACCTTC.

V is TRBV5-4 and J is TRBJ1-1; the D is unclear. V was clipped by 4 bases and J by 7 bases, with 17 bases between them. CDR3 length equals 14 residues. Per germline, CDR1 SGHNT and CDR2 YYREEE (reference sequence). CDR3 residues: CASSPSPSPVEAFF. The DNA for the CDR3 is TGTGCCAGCAGCCCAAGTCCCTCTCCAGTTGAAGCTTTCTTT. Together with reference TRBV5-4 and TRBJ1-1, the CDR3 gives the full variable domain: ETGVTQSPTHLIKTRGQQVTLRCSSQSGHNTVSWYQQALGQGPQFIFQYYREEENGRGNFPPRFSGLQFPNYSSELNVNALELDDSALYLCASSPSPSPVEAFFGQGTRLTVV.

The V and J genes are TRBV27 and TRBJ2-7; tentatively, D is TRBD1 (5 bases). Looked up from germline, CDR1 is MNHEY and CDR2 is SMNVEV (reference sequence). V was clipped by 5 bases and J by 0 bases, with 11 bases between them. The CDR3 sequence is 14 residues long. This chain's CDR3 is CASSISQGSYEQYF. The DNA of the CDR3 is TGTGCCAGCAGTATCAGTCAGGGCTCCTACGAGCAGTACTTC.

The genes are TRBV4-3 and TRBJ2-5; D may be TRBD2 (6 bases). Trimming cost V 0 bases and J 3 bases, with 11 bases left between them. Germline values: CDR1 LGHNA, CDR2 YSLEER. This CDR3 is built from 15 residues. The CDR3 coding sequence is TGCGCCAGCAGCCAAGATAGGAGGGGAAAAGAGACCCAGTACTTC. Translating gives CASSQDRRGKETQYF.

The V and J genes are TRBV10-1 and TRBJ2-1; TRBD1 agrees at 10 bases. The V segment lost 5 bases and the J segment 5 bases; nucleotides outside the gene matches: 9. This CDR3 region has 16 residues. The germline V gene encodes CDR1 WNHNN and CDR2 SYGVQD (reference sequence). CDR3 protein: CASSRKDRGADNEQFF. The CDR3 DNA is TGCGCCAGCAGTAGAAAGGACAGGGGGGCTGACAATGAGCAGTTCTTC.

This clone was observed a single time. The rearrangement uses TRBV19 and TRBJ1-2; D is undetermined. The CDR3 is 13 residues long. Germline CDR1 and CDR2: LNHDA and SQIVND (reference sequence). V was trimmed by 1 base and J by 2 bases, leaving 5 bases between them. The CDR3 sequence: CASSIASNYGYTF. The CDR3 nucleotides are TGTGCCAGTAGTATAGCTTCCAACTATGGCTACACCTTC.

The CDR3 reads CATSRDFGSEQYF. The CDR3 DNA follows: TGTGCCACCAGCAGAGATTTCGGGTCCGAGCAGTACTTC. The chain links TRBV15 to TRBJ2-5, with no clear D. The DNA end is more similar to TRBJ2-7, so the J call may be wrong. This CDR3 spans 13 amino acids. The germline gives CDR1 LNHNV, CDR2 YYDKDF (reference sequence).

The V gene is TRBV7-9, the J gene TRBJ1-1; 7 bases fit TRBD1. Germline CDR1 SEHNR, CDR2 FQNEAQ (reference sequence). The V gene end was trimmed by 4 bases and the J gene end by 0 bases; junction bases not matched to a gene: 8. This CDR3 has 16 amino acids. The CDR3: CASSSGTAIMNTEAFF. In DNA, the CDR3 is TGTGCCAGCAGCTCCGGGACAGCTATTATGAACACTGAAGCTTTCTTT.

CDR3 region: CASSLGTSEAFF. DNA of the CDR3: TGTGCCAGCAGCTTAGGGACTAGTGAAGCTTTCTTT. V gene TRBV7-9 combines with J gene TRBJ1-1; D is ambiguous. The V end was cut by 1 base, the J end by 7 bases, with 7 bases between. The germline CDR1 and CDR2 sequences are SEHNR and FQNEAQ (reference sequence). This CDR3 is built from 12 residues.